This T cell receptor (beta chain) derives from a study of blood T cell repertoires in COVID-19. Across the study: Specimens from acute and convalescent COVID-19 originated in the United States, Italy and Spain. In each case, the material was cDNA or gDNA derived from T cells, B-cell-depleted T cells, or PBMCs.

The germline gives CDR1 SQVTM, CDR2 ANQGSEA. The junction had 13 bases not matched to a gene; V was cut back by 7 bases and J by 2 bases. This CDR3 contains 15 residues. Original processing methods: Estimation of nucleated cell counts was performed using reference gene primer amplification. TCRdb keeps only in-frame clones here, not all; method: immunoSEQ multiplex PCR. V and J calls and clone size are given by that table; D and trimming were obtained from the DNA. The data contain roughly 15,000 clones, roughly 80% of them singletons. The chain links TRBV29-1 to TRBJ2-7; TRBD2 matches at 8 bases. This sequence originates from a woman in her 70s with active COVID-19. Sequenced: peripheral blood. CDR3 loop: CSATRALAGAYEQYF. For the CDR3, the DNA is TGCAGCGCAACTAGGGCTCTAGCGGGTGCCTACGAGCAGTACTTC.